This T cell receptor (beta chain) was sequenced during a study of control samples from healthy donors and cancer patients. CDR1 and CDR2 (germline): MNHEY, SVGEGT. CDR3 length equals 15 residues. V shed 6 bases and J 1 base; nucleotides not matched to a gene: 6. Measured with immunoSEQ multiplex PCR; TCRdb has only the in-frame clones, and not every one. The top ten hold roughly an eighth of the sample, which has approximately 52,000 clones, about nine tenths seen once. The material sequenced was PBMCs. The chain couples TRBV6-2 or TRBV6-3 to TRBJ1-1; 9 positions agree with TRBD1. This receptor was taken from a man in his fifties or sixties with head and neck cancer. CDR3 sequence (DNA): TGTGCCAGCAGCTCACAGGGGGCACGGAACACTGAAGCTTTCTTT. Translated, it gives CASSSQGARNTEAFF.